This T cell receptor (beta chain) was identified in a study of blood T cell repertoires in COVID-19. On the study more broadly: T cells, B-cell-depleted T cells, or PBMCs provided the cDNA or gDNA that served as material.

Clones were sequenced by immunoSEQ multiplex PCR, and TCRdb holds only the in-frame ones, with some missing. This sample yields under 450,000 clones, of which roughly 86% are seen a single time; over 0.95% belongs to the top ten. V shed 5 bases and J shed 1 base, with 12 bases lying between them. The CDR3 runs to 15 residues. From germline, CDR1 is SGHAT and CDR2 FQNNGV. Sequencing was done on a sample of peripheral blood. The TCR sequence derives from a human donor with acute or convalescent COVID-19. The donor label of this sample is uncertain. The chain has TRBV11-2 and TRBJ1-5; D perhaps matches TRBD1 (5 bases). The CDR3 nucleotides are TGTGCCAGCAGCGCTAGACAGTTCAGCAATCAGCCCCAGCATTTT. Protein product: CASSARQFSNQPQHF.